The clone carrying this TCR beta chain was counted at least ten times. What it binds is unknown. The V segment lost 5 bases and the J segment 1 base; nucleotides outside the gene matches: 3. CDR3 length: 15 amino acids. CDR1 SGHTA and CDR2 FQGNSA come from the germline V gene. The sample originates from a study of regulatory T cells in long-lasting Graves disease. Study findings and constraints: Peripheral blood, not thyroid tissue, was the sole material studied. Accuracy may have been reduced by the small sample size.

Sample time point: newly diagnosed GD, antithyroid drugs for less than 3 months. PBMC-extracted RNA yielded the TCR library. In this cohort, patients came from an endocrinology department located in Xi'an, China. Assembly of TCR beta libraries relied on iRepertoire HTBI primers together with Arm-PCR of CDR3 regions. TCRdb re-derived calls from the multiplex PCR reads in MiXCR, one entry per CDR3 protein. The table includes 370,000 or so distinct CDR3 sequences, about 17% detected once. This sample also appeared in a second study, on T cells in Graves' hyperthyroidism and ophthalmopathy.

Sequencing was performed on peripheral blood mononuclear cells (PBMCs), taken at new diagnosis, from a patient treated with antithyroid drugs. This chain uses TRBV7-2 with TRBJ2-1; 9 bases fit TRBD1. This clonotype was sampled from a woman aged 18 to 35 with Graves disease. The CDR3, as DNA: TGTGCCAGCAGCGTAGGGACAGGGTCCTACAATGAGCAGTTCTTC. Translation: CASSVGTGSYNEQFF.